What follows are 20 T cell receptor beta chains derived from one specimen sequenced in a study of blood T cell repertoires in COVID-19 (dated by TCRdb to the early 2020s). The library came from the immunoSEQ multiplex PCR assay. In TCRdb, the immuneACCESS table is reduced to in-frame sequences with V and J assigned. These tables do not hold every clone; where another copy was compared, an unresolved V gene accounts for under half, and the others remain unexplained. The sample yields 150,000 or so clones; more than 80% were counted once. Around an eighth of the sample comes from the top ten. Material: peripheral blood. The source is a man between 18 and 35 years old with COVID-19, enrolled during active disease.

This clone was observed many times. V gene TRBV30 combines with J gene TRBJ2-3, with TRBD2 identical over 7 bases. Germline-derived CDR1 and CDR2 are GTSNPN and SVGIG (reference sequence). Unmatched junction bases numbered 5, after V lost 0 bases and J lost 2 bases. The CDR3 extends over 15 amino acids. The CDR3 loop reads CAWSVRAGPTDTQYF. The CDR3 bases are TGTGCCTGGAGTGTAAGAGCGGGGCCCACAGATACGCAGTATTTT.

The V gene is TRBV9, the J gene TRBJ2-3; 9 nucleotides line up with TRBD2. The germline gives CDR1 SGDLS, CDR2 YYNGEE. Trimming took 2 bases from V and 2 from J; bases not matched to a gene: 6. The CDR3 length is 16 residues. The CDR3, as DNA: TGTGCCAGCAGCGTGGGTCTAGCGGGAATCACAGATACGCAGTATTTT. This encodes CASSVGLAGITDTQYF.

The table lists this clone with a count of one. This sequence joins TRBV29-1 and TRBJ2-7, with 8 nucleotides matching TRBD1. Looked up from germline, CDR1 is SQVTM and CDR2 is ANQGSEA. This CDR3 region has 14 residues. The junction had 13 bases not matched to a gene; V was cut back by 6 bases and J by 6 bases. Here the CDR3 reads CSVTRGLTAVEQYF. The CDR3 nucleotides read TGCAGCGTGACCAGGGGGCTTACGGCAGTCGAGCAGTACTTC.

This clone has a handful of counts. This chain uses TRBV24-1 with TRBJ2-6; D not resolved. The CDR3 totals 14 residues. The germline CDR1 and CDR2 sequences are KGHDR and SFDVKD. Trimming shortened V by 12 bases and J by 1 base, and 12 bases separated the two germline ends. CDR3 coding DNA: TGTGCCTCCGAGATCCGGTCTGGGGCCAACGTCCTGACTTTC. Amino acid sequence: CASEIRSGANVLTF.

The chain joins TRBV6-5 to TRBJ1-1; 8 bases match TRBD1. In germline, CDR1 is MNHEY, CDR2 SVGAGI. CDR3 size: 16 residues. Trimming at V came to 0 bases and at J to 4 bases, leaving 7 bases not matched to a gene. Here the CDR3 reads CASSYSPDREGTEAFF. DNA for the CDR3: TGTGCCAGCAGTTACTCCCCGGACAGGGAAGGCACTGAAGCTTTCTTT.

V gene TRBV29-1 combines with J gene TRBJ2-5, with a possible D match to TRBD1 (6 bases). The CDR3 runs 14 residues. V lost 6 bases to trimming and J lost 10 bases, with 24 bases between them. Germline lookup yields CDR1 SQVTM and CDR2 ANQGSEA. The CDR3, as DNA: TGCAGCGTCGGCCCGGTATTGACAGGTCCATTCCAGTACTTC. Translated: CSVGPVLTGPFQYF. The variable domain in full, completed from reference TRBV29-1 and TRBJ2-5, reads SAVISQKPSRDICQRGTSLTIQCQVDSQVTMMFWYRQQPGQSLTLIATANQGSEATYESGFVIDKFPISRPNLTFSTLTVSNMSPEDSSIYLCSVGPVLTGPFQYFGPGTRLLVL.

The chain carries TRBV7-9 and TRBJ2-7; D is possibly TRBD1 (6 bases). Looked up from germline, CDR1 is SEHNR and CDR2 is FQNEAQ (reference sequence). This CDR3 contains 13 residues. Trimming shortened V by 3 bases and J by 1 base, and 7 bases separated the two germline ends. The chain's CDR3 is CASSFRGSYEQYF. The CDR3 region has the DNA TGTGCCAGCAGCTTTAGGGGGTCCTACGAGCAGTACTTC.

The chain carries TRBV6-5 and TRBJ2-5, with D possibly matching TRBD1 (6 bases). The germline V gene has CDR1 MNHEY and CDR2 SVGAGI. The length of the CDR3 is 12 residues. Trimming stripped 6 bases from V and 2 bases from J, with 7 bases between. The CDR3 loop is CASRDRQETQYF. In DNA, the CDR3 is TGTGCCAGCAGGGACAGACAAGAGACCCAGTACTTC.

This clone was observed a handful of times. The chain couples TRBV19 to TRBJ2-7; TRBD1 is a possible D gene (6 bases). The CDR3 runs to 15 residues. V was shortened by 5 bases and J by 1 base, with 15 bases between the two germline ends. CDR1 and CDR2 (germline): LNHDA, SQIVND (reference sequence). The CDR3 nucleotides read TGTGCCAGTAGTGAGCTTCTAGGGGGATCCTACGAGCAGTACTTC. It encodes CASSELLGGSYEQYF.

The chain carries TRBV28 and TRBJ2-7; no definite D call. V gave up 5 bases and J gave up 2 bases, with 10 bases separating them. This CDR3 contains 13 residues. Germline CDR1 MDHEN, CDR2 SYDVKM. CDR3: CASSLGDPYEQYF. CDR3 coding DNA: TGTGCCAGCAGTCTAGGAGACCCCTACGAGCAGTACTTC.

This chain joins TRBV2 and TRBJ1-5; D gene unclear. The V gene lost 7 bases and the J gene lost 2 bases, with 15 bases spanning the gap. From germline, CDR1 is SNHLY and CDR2 FYNNEI. This CDR3 is 15 amino acids long. The CDR3 here is CASTGEGGGNQPQHF. Written as DNA, the CDR3 is TGTGCCAGCACCGGTGAAGGAGGTGGCAATCAGCCCCAGCATTTT.

The V and J genes are TRBV5-1 and TRBJ2-7; weak D call: TRBD1 (6 bases). Trimming removed 4 bases from V and 2 bases from J, with 16 bases in between. The CDR3 is made up of 15 amino acids. Germline V gives CDR1 SGHRS, CDR2 YFSETQ. The CDR3 DNA reads TGCGCCAGCAGCCTAAGCCGAGAGGGGGCCTACGAGCAGTACTTC. As protein: CASSLSREGAYEQYF.

The V gene is TRBV10-3, the J gene TRBJ2-4; tentatively, D is TRBD1 (5 bases). V dropped 6 bases and J dropped 6 bases, with 18 bases sitting between them. The germline V gene has CDR1 ENHRY and CDR2 SYGVKD. The CDR3 consists of 15 residues. Written as DNA, the CDR3 is TGTGCCATCAGCCAGGGTAGGGGTAAGGGAAACATTCAGTACTTC. It encodes CAISQGRGKGNIQYF.

The V gene is TRBV5-4, the J gene TRBJ1-2; D might be TRBD1 (6 bases). In germline, CDR1 is SGHNT, CDR2 YYREEE (reference sequence). The CDR3 has 16 amino acids. V lost 6 bases to trimming and J lost 7 bases, with 25 bases between them. DNA for the CDR3: TGTGCCAGCAACCAACGGCAGGGGAAGGACCCACCTGGCTACACCTTC. Translating gives CASNQRQGKDPPGYTF.

The chain carries TRBV7-2 and TRBJ2-1; 11 positions agree with TRBD2. CDR1 SGHTA and CDR2 FQGNSA come from the germline V gene. CDR3 length equals 14 residues. J was trimmed by 9 bases and V by 5 bases; bases with no gene match: 6. CDR3 loop: CASSPLSGRGEQFF. In nucleotides, the CDR3 is TGTGCCAGCAGCCCTCTTAGCGGGAGGGGTGAGCAGTTCTTC.

This clone has a single count. The J gene is TRBJ1-2, the V gene TRBV28; no clear D. Looked up from germline, CDR1 is MDHEN and CDR2 is SYDVKM. The CDR3 is 15 residues long. The V and J ends lost 6 bases and 3 bases respectively, with 17 bases between them. CDR3 in DNA: TGTGCCAGCAGCCTAGCTACCGACAAAGACTATGGCTACACCTTC. Translated: CASSLATDKDYGYTF.

This chain uses TRBV15 with TRBJ1-5; 7 positions match TRBD1. The V gene end was trimmed by 6 bases and the J gene end by 2 bases; junction bases not matched to a gene: 1. Germline assignment: CDR1 LNHNV and CDR2 YYDKDF (reference sequence). The CDR3 has 13 amino acids. DNA of the CDR3: TGTGCCACCAGAGACAGGGGCAATCAGCCCCAGCATTTT. Protein product: CATRDRGNQPQHF.

This chain uses TRBV7-2 with TRBJ2-2; 8 nucleotides line up with TRBD1. J gave up 4 bases and V 5 bases, and 6 bases lay outside the gene matches. CDR1 and CDR2 (germline): SGHTA, FQGNSA. The CDR3 totals 15 residues. The CDR3 spells CASSVRGRGTGELFF. CDR3 bases: TGTGCCAGCAGCGTCAGGGGGCGAGGCACCGGGGAGCTGTTTTTT.

The CDR3 protein is CASSPSSGRAVDTQYF. In nucleotides, the CDR3 is TGTGCCAGCAGTCCGTCTAGCGGGAGGGCCGTAGATACGCAGTATTTT. This chain links TRBV27 with TRBJ2-3; 12 bases align to TRBD2. V was clipped by 5 bases and J by 5 bases; unmatched bases: 8. This CDR3 is 16 amino acids long. CDR1 MNHEY and CDR2 SMNVEV come from the germline V gene (reference sequence).

The chain links TRBV7-9 to TRBJ2-2, with D possibly TRBD2 on 6 matching bases. Germline V gene data show CDR1 as SEHNR and CDR2 as FQNEAQ (reference sequence). The V end was cut by 1 base, the J end by 1 base, with 7 bases between. The CDR3 totals 15 residues. The chain's CDR3 is CASSLEAGNTGELFF. As DNA, the CDR3 is TGTGCCAGCAGCTTAGAAGCGGGGAACACCGGGGAGCTGTTTTTT. The full variable domain, completed using reference TRBV7-9 and TRBJ2-2, is DTGVSQNPRHKITKRGQNVTFRCDPISEHNRLYWYRQTLGQGPEFLTYFQNEAQLEKSRLLSDRFSAERPKGSFSTLEIQRTEQGDSAMYLCASSLEAGNTGELFFGEGSRLTVL.